This entry is about one TCR beta chain. No antigen is known for it. The data are from a study of monozygotic twins with inflammatory bowel disease. The V gene's germline CDR1 is MNHEY and CDR2 SMNVEV (reference sequence). The length of the CDR3 is 14 residues. One entry per CDR3 protein, without DNA, is what TCRdb gives after re-calling the 5' RACE reads. The sample's table shows approximately 420,000 distinct CDR3 sequences. Collection of a roughly 2.4 ml blood sample took place per donor. Findings of the study overall: The study found lower TCRbeta diversity (inverse Simpson) in IBD patients than in healthy co-twins.

The receptor was derived from a human donor with ulcerative colitis or Crohn's disease, or a healthy co-twin of an affected twin (not recorded which). Sequenced sample: blood. The chain has TRBV27 and TRBJ1-3. This CDR3 reads CASSLLGSGNTIYF.